This T cell receptor beta chain was profiled in a study of T-cell memory formation after mild COVID-19. 5'RACE primed from the constant segment yielded TCR alpha and TCR beta cDNA libraries bearing sample barcodes and UMIs. Via MiXCR, TCRdb re-called the 5' RACE reads, giving one row per CDR3 protein. The repertoire holds 400,000 to 500,000 distinct CDR3 sequences, with 20% to 30% as singletons. Study-level points and caveats: Memory cells collected pre-infection included some clones that later responded, suggesting cross-reactive memory joined.

This clonotype was seen ten or more times. Its antigen remains unidentified. The sample comprised PBMCs or a T cell subset sorted from them (not recorded which). The clonotype was recovered from an adult woman who had mild COVID-19 (a few samples of this study predate the infection). Cell type and time point are not known.

The CDR3 nucleotides read TGTGCCAGCAGCGGAGGGACTTCCGACCTTAGCACAGATACGCAGTATTTT. Translating it yields CASSGGTSDLSTDTQYF. V is TRBV7-3 and J is TRBJ2-3; TRBD2 might be the D (6 bases). The CDR3 extends over 17 amino acids. The germline V gene encodes CDR1 SGHTA and CDR2 FQGTGA. V lost 5 bases and J lost 0, with 18 bases in between.